The rows below give T cell receptor beta chains drawn from one sample of a study of cytomegalovirus exposure and HLA in healthy donors. Profiled with immunoSEQ multiplex PCR; TCRdb holds only in-frame clones, not every one. The sample consists of roughly 180,000 clones, roughly 86% of them appearing once. The sequencing input was PBMCs. The receptors here all came from a man between 25 and 39 years old in good health and CMV-seropositive. CDR3s include the opening cysteine and the closing phenylalanine or tryptophan. D genes are given only for firm matches. For some rows the clone size is stated as once, few or many, or as a class when expanded; others skip it.

length	V	D	size	J	DNA	CDR3
16	TRBV7-6	TRBD2	-	TRBJ2-5	TGTGCCAGCAGCTTACGGCGGGAGGGCCGCGGGGAGACCCAGTACTTC	CASSLRREGRGETQYF
15	TRBV10-3	-	-	TRBJ2-7	TGTGCCATCAGTGATCGGTTGGGGTCCCGCTACGAGCAGTACTTC	CAISDRLGSRYEQYF
15	TRBV4-2	-	-	TRBJ1-1	TGTGCCAGCAGCCAAGAGATTACTATGAACACTGAAGCTTTCTTT	CASSQEITMNTEAFF
15	TRBV7-3	-	-	TRBJ2-3	TGTGCCAGCAGCTTAAAATACGACCTCACAGATACGCAGTATTTT	CASSLKYDLTDTQYF
20	TRBV13	-	-	TRBJ2-4	TGTGCCAGTTCCCATGGGACCGGCCGGTTGAGCCTAGTAGCCAAAAACATTCAGTACTTC	CASSHGTGRLSLVAKNIQYF
14	TRBV6-6	-	-	TRBJ2-1	TGTGCCAGCATCCCGAGGGGGGGGTTAAATGAGCAGTTCTTC	CASIPRGGLNEQFF
16	TRBV27	-	-	TRBJ2-7	TGTGCCAGCAGTTTAAGTGGCTCCAGGGACGCCTACGAGCAGTACTTC	CASSLSGSRDAYEQYF
15	TRBV7-2	-	-	TRBJ2-7	TGTGCCAGCAGCGGGGGCTTGAGGGTTCCTTACGAGCAGTACTTC	CASSGGLRVPYEQYF
15	TRBV6-6	TRBD1	-	TRBJ2-7	TGTGCCAGCAGGGACCGGGACAGGGTGTCCTACGAGCAGTACTTC	CASRDRDRVSYEQYF
15	TRBV14	-	-	TRBJ2-7	TGTGCCAGCAGCCAAGGAAGCGCGAGTCGGGACGAGCAGTACTTC	CASSQGSASRDEQYF
14	TRBV19	TRBD1	-	TRBJ2-7	TGTGCCAGTACCGTGACAGGGGGTTCCTACGAGCAGTACTTC	CASTVTGGSYEQYF
16	TRBV27	-	-	TRBJ2-7	TGTGCCAGCAGTTCCGTGGTGGACCCTAGCTCCTACGAGCAGTACTTC	CASSSVVDPSSYEQYF
15	TRBV7-2	TRBD2	once	TRBJ2-7	TGTGCCAGCAGCTCCGGACTAGCCTATTCCTACGAGCAGTACTTC	CASSSGLAYSYEQYF
12	TRBV29-1	-	-	TRBJ2-3	TGCAGCGTCGACTGGAGCACAGATACGCAGTATTTT	CSVDWSTDTQYF
14	TRBV27	-	-	TRBJ1-3	TGTGCCATCAAAAGGGACTGCGCGTGGAGCGCCATATATTTT	CAIKRDCAWSAIYF
15	TRBV19	-	once	TRBJ1-2	TGTGCCAGTAGTATATTACTGAGGGGAAACTATGGCTACACCTTC	CASSILLRGNYGYTF
13	TRBV30	-	-	TRBJ2-2	TGTGCCTGGATTAAACAGGCCGGCGGGGAGCTGTTTTTT	CAWIKQAGGELFF
14	TRBV18	-	-	TRBJ2-7	TGTGCCAGCTCACCACCGCGTTGTTCGTGGGAGCAGTACTTC	CASSPPRCSWEQYF
13	TRBV28	-	-	TRBJ2-1	TGTGCCAGCAGCGCAGGGGAGAGGAATGAGCAGTTCTTC	CASSAGERNEQFF
13	TRBV19	TRBD1	-	TRBJ2-7	TGTGCCAGTAGTATATCCAGGGGGTACGAGCAGTACTTC	CASSISRGYEQYF
14	TRBV2	-	-	TRBJ2-7	TGTGCCAGCACCCTAGTCCGGGGATTCTACGAGCAGTACTTC	CASTLVRGFYEQYF
17	TRBV11-2	TRBD2	-	TRBJ2-7	TGTGCCAGCAGCCCCTGGGGGGGAGAGAGGGGCTCCTACGAGCAGTACTTC	CASSPWGGERGSYEQYF
15	TRBV30	-	-	TRBJ1-6	TGTGCCTGGACCAAGAACGAAGGAGTATGGTCACCCCTCCACTTT	CAWTKNEGVWSPLHF
15	TRBV19	-	-	TRBJ2-1	TGTGCCAGTAGTGTAGGGTATCAGGTCTACAATGAGCAGTTCTTC	CASSVGYQVYNEQFF
15	TRBV6-1	-	-	TRBJ1-1	TGTGCCAGCAGTCTAAGCGCCCAGGGAAGCACTGAAGCTTTCTTT	CASSLSAQGSTEAFF
13	TRBV27	-	few	TRBJ2-3	TGTGCCAGCAGTTTATCGAGCACAGATACGCAGTATTTT	CASSLSSTDTQYF
12	TRBV5-6	-	-	TRBJ1-4	TGTGCCAGCAGCTTGAGGCGGGAAAAACTGTTTTTT	CASSLRREKLFF
14	TRBV9	-	-	TRBJ2-2	TGTGCCAGCAGCGTAGGAGGGGCTGGCGGGGAGCTGTTTTTT	CASSVGGAGGELFF
14	TRBV7-9	-	-	TRBJ1-2	TGTGCCAGCAGCTTAGTCGTCCGGGTAGAAGGCTACACCTTC	CASSLVVRVEGYTF
16	TRBV7-8	TRBD1	-	TRBJ1-5	TGTGCCAGCAGCTCAGCGGGACAGGTCACGAATCAGCCCCAGCATTTT	CASSSAGQVTNQPQHF
15	TRBV6-6	-	-	TRBJ2-2	TGTGCCAGCAGTTACTCTACAGGGAACACCGGGGAGCTGTTTTTT	CASSYSTGNTGELFF
13	TRBV19	-	-	TRBJ2-7	TGTGCCAGTTCTCCCGCGAGTCCAGGCGAGCAGTACTTC	CASSPASPGEQYF
19	TRBV4-3	-	-	TRBJ2-1	TGCGCCAGCAGCCAAGATGAATACAGTCTTCCTCGACTTGACAATGAGCAGTTCTTC	CASSQDEYSLPRLDNEQFF
13	TRBV7-3	-	-	TRBJ1-2	TGTGCCAGCAGCTTAACCGAAGGGGTTGGCTACACCTTC	CASSLTEGVGYTF
12	TRBV29-1	-	-	TRBJ1-1	TGCAGCGTTGGACATATGAACACTGAAGCTTTCTTT	CSVGHMNTEAFF
15	TRBV7-9	-	-	TRBJ2-4	TGTGCCAGCAGCTTAGTCAGGGCGGGCAAAAACATTCAGTACTTC	CASSLVRAGKNIQYF
16	TRBV6-5	-	-	TRBJ2-7	TGTGCCAGCAGTTACTCTCGCGGCAGAGTGTCGAGGGAGCAGTACTTC	CASSYSRGRVSREQYF
11	TRBV9	-	-	TRBJ2-1	TGTGCCAGCAGCGGGATTGGTGAGCAGTTCTTC	CASSGIGEQFF
14	TRBV10-3	-	-	TRBJ2-3	TGTGCCATCAGCCCCGGGACTAGCACAGATACGCAGTATTTT	CAISPGTSTDTQYF
14	TRBV4-3	-	-	TRBJ1-5	TGCGCCAGCAGCCCGACACAGGGTGGTCAGCCCCAGCATTTT	CASSPTQGGQPQHF
15	TRBV15	-	-	TRBJ2-7	TGTGCCACCAGCAGAGTTAGCCGGCGACCCTACGAGCAGTACTTC	CATSRVSRRPYEQYF
15	TRBV27	TRBD1	once	TRBJ1-1	TGTGCCAGCAGTCTAAACAGGGGGCGAGATACTGAAGCTTTCTTT	CASSLNRGRDTEAFF
12	TRBV11-2	-	-	TRBJ2-7	TGTGCCAGCAGCGAGCAAGGACGTGAGCAGTACTTC	CASSEQGREQYF
15	TRBV7-9	-	-	TRBJ1-6	TGTGCCAGCAGCTTTGCCGGTAATATTAATTCACCCCTCCACTTT	CASSFAGNINSPLHF
14	TRBV4-2	TRBD2	-	TRBJ2-3	TGTGCCACCCGGGGGGGAGAAGGGGCAGATACGCAGTATTTT	CATRGGEGADTQYF
14	TRBV5-4	TRBD1	-	TRBJ1-2	TGTGCCAGCAGCGGACAGGGTCCTAACTATGGCTACACCTTC	CASSGQGPNYGYTF
11	TRBV20-1	-	few	TRBJ2-7	TGCAGTGCTATGACAGAGTACGAGCAGTACTTC	CSAMTEYEQYF
16	TRBV5-1	-	-	TRBJ2-1	TGCGCCAGCAGCTTGACCGACGGGGCGTTCTACAATGAGCAGTTCTTC	CASSLTDGAFYNEQFF
13	TRBV27	-	-	TRBJ1-1	TGTGCCAGCGGGGGGACACCAGACACTGAAGCTTTCTTT	CASGGTPDTEAFF
13	TRBV29-1	-	-	TRBJ1-5	TGCAGCGTTGGAACAGAGCAAAATCAGCCCCAGCATTTT	CSVGTEQNQPQHF
13	TRBV19	-	-	TRBJ1-5	TGTGCCAGTAGTATCGCGCCGAATCAGCCCCAGCATTTT	CASSIAPNQPQHF
18	TRBV10-3	-	-	TRBJ1-5	TGTGCCATCACCCAAGGAAGGGGGGGCGCGTTAACAAAGCAGCCCCAGCATTTT	CAITQGRGGALTKQPQHF
14	TRBV11-3	TRBD1	-	TRBJ2-3	TGTGCCAGCAGCCTGGACAGGGTCGCAGATACGCAGTATTTT	CASSLDRVADTQYF
14	TRBV9	-	few	TRBJ1-4	TGTGCCAGCAGCGTAGGAGGAGGGCAGGATAAACTGTTTTTT	CASSVGGGQDKLFF
14	TRBV18	-	-	TRBJ2-3	TGTGCCAGCTCACCTTGGGGGGGCACAGATACGCAGTATTTT	CASSPWGGTDTQYF
14	TRBV6-1	-	-	TRBJ2-7	TGTGCCAGCAGTGAATATTGGACCTCCTACGAGCAGTACTTC	CASSEYWTSYEQYF
15	TRBV30	-	once	TRBJ2-2	TGTGCCTGGAGTTTCCCGGACAGAAACACCGGGGAGCTGTTTTTT	CAWSFPDRNTGELFF